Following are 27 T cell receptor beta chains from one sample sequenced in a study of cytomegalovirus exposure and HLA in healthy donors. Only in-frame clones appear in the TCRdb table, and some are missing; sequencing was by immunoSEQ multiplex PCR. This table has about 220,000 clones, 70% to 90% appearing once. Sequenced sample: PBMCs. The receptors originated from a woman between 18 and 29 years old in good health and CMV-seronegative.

The chain's CDR3 is CASGDPWTDQDHTEAFF. The CDR3 DNA follows: TGTGCCAGCGGAGACCCCTGGACAGACCAAGACCACACTGAAGCTTTCTTT. The genes are TRBV9 and TRBJ1-1, with TRBD1 as a possible D gene (6 bases). Germline V gene data show CDR1 as SGDLS and CDR2 as YYNGEE. The germline V and J ends were trimmed by 7 bases and 3 bases, with 25 bases remaining between them. This CDR3 comprises 17 residues.

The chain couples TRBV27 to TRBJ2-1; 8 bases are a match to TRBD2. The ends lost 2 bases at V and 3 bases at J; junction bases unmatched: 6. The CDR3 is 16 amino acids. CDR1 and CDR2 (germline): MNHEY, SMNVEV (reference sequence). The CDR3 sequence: CASSLNPAGVYNEQFF. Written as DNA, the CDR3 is TGTGCCAGCAGTTTAAACCCAGCGGGAGTCTACAATGAGCAGTTCTTC.

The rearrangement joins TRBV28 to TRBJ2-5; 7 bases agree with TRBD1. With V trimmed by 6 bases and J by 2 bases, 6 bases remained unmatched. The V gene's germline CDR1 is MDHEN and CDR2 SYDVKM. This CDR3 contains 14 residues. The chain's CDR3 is CASSSGQLQETQYF. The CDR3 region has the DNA TGTGCCAGCAGCTCGGGACAGCTACAAGAGACCCAGTACTTC. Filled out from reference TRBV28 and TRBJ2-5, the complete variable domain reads DVKVTQSSRYLVKRTGEKVFLECVQDMDHENMFWYRQDPGLGLRLIYFSYDVKMKEKGDIPEGYSVSREKKERFSLILESASTNQTSMYLCASSSGQLQETQYFGPGTRLLVL.

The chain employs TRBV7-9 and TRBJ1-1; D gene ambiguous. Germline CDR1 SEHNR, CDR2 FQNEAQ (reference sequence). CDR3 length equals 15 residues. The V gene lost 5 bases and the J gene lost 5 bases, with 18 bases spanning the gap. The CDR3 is CASSPTAPGITEAFF. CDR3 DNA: TGTGCCAGCAGCCCGACCGCCCCCGGGATAACTGAAGCTTTCTTT.

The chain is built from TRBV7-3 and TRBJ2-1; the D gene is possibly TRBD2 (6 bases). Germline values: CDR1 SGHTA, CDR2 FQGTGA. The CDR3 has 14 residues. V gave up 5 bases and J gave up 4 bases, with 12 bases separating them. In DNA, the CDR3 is TGTGCCAGCAGCCCGGGGACTCTATACAATGAGCAGTTCTTC. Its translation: CASSPGTLYNEQFF.

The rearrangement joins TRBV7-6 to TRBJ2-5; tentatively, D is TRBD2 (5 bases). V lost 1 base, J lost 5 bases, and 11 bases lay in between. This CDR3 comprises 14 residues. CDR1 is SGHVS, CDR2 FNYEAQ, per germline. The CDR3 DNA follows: TGTGCCAGCAGCTTAGGAGGGCTTAAGGAGACCCAGTACTTC. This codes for CASSLGGLKETQYF.

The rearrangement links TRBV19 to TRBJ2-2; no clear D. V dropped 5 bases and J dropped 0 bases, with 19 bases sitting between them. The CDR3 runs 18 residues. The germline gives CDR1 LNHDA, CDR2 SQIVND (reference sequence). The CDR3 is CASSPANGKRPNTGELFF. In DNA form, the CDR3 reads TGTGCCAGTAGTCCAGCAAACGGCAAGCGACCGAACACCGGGGAGCTGTTTTTT.

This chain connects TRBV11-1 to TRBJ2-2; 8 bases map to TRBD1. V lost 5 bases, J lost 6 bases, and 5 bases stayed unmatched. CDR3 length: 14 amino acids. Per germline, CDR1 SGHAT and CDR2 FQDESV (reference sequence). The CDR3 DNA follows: TGTGCCAGCAGCGATTCCAGGGGGCCCGGGGAGCTGTTTTTT. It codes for CASSDSRGPGELFF.

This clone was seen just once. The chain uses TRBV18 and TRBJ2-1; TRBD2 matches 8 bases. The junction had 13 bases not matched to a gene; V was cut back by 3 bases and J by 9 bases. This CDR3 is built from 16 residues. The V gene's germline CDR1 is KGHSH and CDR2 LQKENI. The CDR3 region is CASSPRIAGNGAEQFF. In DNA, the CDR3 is TGTGCCAGCTCACCGAGGATAGCGGGAAACGGGGCTGAGCAGTTCTTC.

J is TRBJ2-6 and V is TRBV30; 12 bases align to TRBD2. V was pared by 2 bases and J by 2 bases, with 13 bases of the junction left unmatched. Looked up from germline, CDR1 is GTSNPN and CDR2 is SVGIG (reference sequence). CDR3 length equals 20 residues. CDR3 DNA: TGTGCCTGGAGTAGGGCCGTCCTAGCGGGAGGGTTAGCTGGGGCCAACGTCCTGACTTTC. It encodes CAWSRAVLAGGLAGANVLTF.

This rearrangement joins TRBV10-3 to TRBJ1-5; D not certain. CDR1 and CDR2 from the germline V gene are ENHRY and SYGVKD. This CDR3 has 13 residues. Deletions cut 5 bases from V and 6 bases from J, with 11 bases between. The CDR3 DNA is TGTGCCATCAGTAGAGAGGGTCTTCAGCCCCAGCATTTT. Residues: CAISREGLQPQHF.

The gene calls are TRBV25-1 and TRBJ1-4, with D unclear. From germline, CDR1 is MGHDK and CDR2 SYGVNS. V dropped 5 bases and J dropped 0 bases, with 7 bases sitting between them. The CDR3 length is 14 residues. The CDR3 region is CASSNIATNEKLFF. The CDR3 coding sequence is TGTGCCAGCAGTAACATCGCAACTAATGAAAAACTGTTTTTT. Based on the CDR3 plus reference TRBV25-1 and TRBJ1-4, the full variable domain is EADIYQTPRYLVIGTGKKITLECSQTMGHDKMYWYQQDPGMELHLIHYSYGVNSTEKGDLSSESTVSRIRTEHFPLTLESARPSHTSQYLCASSNIATNEKLFFGSGTQLSVL.

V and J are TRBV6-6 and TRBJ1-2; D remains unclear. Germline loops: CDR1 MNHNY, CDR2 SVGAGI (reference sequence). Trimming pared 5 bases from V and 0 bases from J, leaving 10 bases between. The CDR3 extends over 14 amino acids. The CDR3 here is CASSPQVSNYGYTF. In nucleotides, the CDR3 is TGTGCCAGCAGTCCCCAGGTGTCTAACTATGGCTACACCTTC.

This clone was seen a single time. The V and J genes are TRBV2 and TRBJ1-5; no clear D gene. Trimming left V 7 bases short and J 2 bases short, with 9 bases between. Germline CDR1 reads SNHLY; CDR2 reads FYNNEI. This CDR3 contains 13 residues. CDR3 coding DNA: TGTGCCAGCAAGAGGTTCGGCAATCAGCCCCAGCATTTT. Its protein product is CASKRFGNQPQHF.

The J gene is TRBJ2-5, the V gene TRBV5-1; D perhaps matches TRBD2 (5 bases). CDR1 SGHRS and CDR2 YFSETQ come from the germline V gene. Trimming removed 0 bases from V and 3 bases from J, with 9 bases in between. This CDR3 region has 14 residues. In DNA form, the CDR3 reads TGCGCCAGCAGCTTGGCCTCGAGGGAAGAGACCCAGTACTTC. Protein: CASSLASREETQYF.

The CDR3 DNA is TGTGCCTGGAGTAATGACAGGTTCAATCAGCCCCAGCATTTT. Protein: CAWSNDRFNQPQHF. The chain is built from TRBV30 and TRBJ1-5; possibly TRBD1 for D (6 bases). The CDR3 contains 14 residues. Germline values: CDR1 GTSNPN, CDR2 SVGIG (reference sequence). V lost 2 bases to trimming and J lost 3 bases, with 11 bases between them.

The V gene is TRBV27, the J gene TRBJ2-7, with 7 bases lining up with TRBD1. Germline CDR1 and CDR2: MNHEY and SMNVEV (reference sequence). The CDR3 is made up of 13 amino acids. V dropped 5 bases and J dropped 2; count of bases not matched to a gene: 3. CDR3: CASSARGPYEQYF. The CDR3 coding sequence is TGTGCCAGCAGTGCTAGGGGGCCCTACGAGCAGTACTTC.

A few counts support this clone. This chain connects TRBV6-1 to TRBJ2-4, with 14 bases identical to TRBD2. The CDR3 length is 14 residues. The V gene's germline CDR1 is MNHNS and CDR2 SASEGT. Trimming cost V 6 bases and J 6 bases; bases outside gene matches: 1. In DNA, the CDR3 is TGTGCCAGCAGAGGGACTAGCGGGGGAAACATTCAGTACTTC. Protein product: CASRGTSGGNIQYF.

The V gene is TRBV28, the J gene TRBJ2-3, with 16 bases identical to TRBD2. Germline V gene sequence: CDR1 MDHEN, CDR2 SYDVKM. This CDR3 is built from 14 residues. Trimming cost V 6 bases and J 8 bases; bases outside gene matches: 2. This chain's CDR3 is CASSGTSGRGTQYF. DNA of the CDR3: TGTGCCAGCAGCGGGACTAGCGGGAGGGGTACGCAGTATTTT. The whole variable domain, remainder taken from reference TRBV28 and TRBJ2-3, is DVKVTQSSRYLVKRTGEKVFLECVQDMDHENMFWYRQDPGLGLRLIYFSYDVKMKEKGDIPEGYSVSREKKERFSLILESASTNQTSMYLCASSGTSGRGTQYFGPGTRLTVL.

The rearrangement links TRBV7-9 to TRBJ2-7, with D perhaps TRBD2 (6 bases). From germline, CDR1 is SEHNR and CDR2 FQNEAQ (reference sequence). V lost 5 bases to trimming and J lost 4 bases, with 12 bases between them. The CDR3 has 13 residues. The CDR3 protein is CASSPVGRYEQYF. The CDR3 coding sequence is TGTGCCAGCAGCCCGGTGGGGAGGTACGAGCAGTACTTC.

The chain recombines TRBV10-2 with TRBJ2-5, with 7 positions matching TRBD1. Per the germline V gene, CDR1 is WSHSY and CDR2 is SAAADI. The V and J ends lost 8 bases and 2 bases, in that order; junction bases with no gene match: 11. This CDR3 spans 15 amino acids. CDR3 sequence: CASGVDRTVQETQYF. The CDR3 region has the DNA TGCGCCAGCGGGGTGGACAGGACTGTACAAGAGACCCAGTACTTC.

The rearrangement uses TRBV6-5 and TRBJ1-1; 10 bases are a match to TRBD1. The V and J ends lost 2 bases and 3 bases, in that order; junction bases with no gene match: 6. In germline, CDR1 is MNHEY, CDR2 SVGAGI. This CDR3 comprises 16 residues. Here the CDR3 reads CASSYPGGTGDTEAFF. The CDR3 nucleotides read TGTGCCAGCAGTTACCCGGGCGGGACAGGGGACACTGAAGCTTTCTTT.

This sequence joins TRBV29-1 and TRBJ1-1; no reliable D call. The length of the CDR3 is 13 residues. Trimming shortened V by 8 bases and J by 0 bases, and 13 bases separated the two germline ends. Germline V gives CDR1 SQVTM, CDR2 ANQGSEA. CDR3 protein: CSITSRLNTEAFF. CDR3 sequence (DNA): TGCAGCATTACCTCTAGGCTGAACACTGAAGCTTTCTTT.

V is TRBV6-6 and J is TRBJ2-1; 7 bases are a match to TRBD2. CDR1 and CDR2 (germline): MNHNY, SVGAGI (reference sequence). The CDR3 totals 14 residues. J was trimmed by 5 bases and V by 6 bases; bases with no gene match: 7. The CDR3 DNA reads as TGTGCCAGCAGACTCCTTGGGGGGGACAATGAGCAGTTCTTC. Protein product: CASRLLGGDNEQFF.

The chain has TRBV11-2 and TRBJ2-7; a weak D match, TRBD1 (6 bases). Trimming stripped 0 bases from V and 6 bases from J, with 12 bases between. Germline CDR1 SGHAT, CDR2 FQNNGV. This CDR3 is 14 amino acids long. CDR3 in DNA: TGTGCCAGCAGCTTAGACCACAGGGTCGGCGAGCAGTACTTC. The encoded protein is CASSLDHRVGEQYF.

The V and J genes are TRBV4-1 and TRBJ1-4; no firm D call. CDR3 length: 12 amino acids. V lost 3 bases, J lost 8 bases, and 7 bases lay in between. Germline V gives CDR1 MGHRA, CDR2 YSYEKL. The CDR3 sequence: CASSQRYEKLFF. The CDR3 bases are TGCGCCAGCAGCCAGCGGTACGAAAAACTGTTTTTT.

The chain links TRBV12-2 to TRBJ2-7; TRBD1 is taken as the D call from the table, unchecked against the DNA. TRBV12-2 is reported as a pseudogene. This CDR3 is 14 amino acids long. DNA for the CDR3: TGTGCAAGTCGCTTCTCGGACAGGGTCTACGAGCAGTACTTC. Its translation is CASRFSDRVYEQYF.